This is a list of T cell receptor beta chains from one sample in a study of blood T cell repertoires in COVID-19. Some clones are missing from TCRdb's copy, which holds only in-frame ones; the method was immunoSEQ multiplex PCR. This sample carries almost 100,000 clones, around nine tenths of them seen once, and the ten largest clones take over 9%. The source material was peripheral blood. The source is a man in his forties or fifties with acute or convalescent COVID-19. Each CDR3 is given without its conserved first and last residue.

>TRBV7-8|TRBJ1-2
ASSLTGRYYGYT
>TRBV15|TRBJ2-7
ATSRDREGLEY
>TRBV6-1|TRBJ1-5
ASSEYPTVSNQPQH
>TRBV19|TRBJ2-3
ASSFGTSGSTDTQY
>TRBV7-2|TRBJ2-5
ASILGLAGYQETQY
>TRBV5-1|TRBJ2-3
ASSFSPAGPESDTQY
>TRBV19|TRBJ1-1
ASSTQDRKGTEAF
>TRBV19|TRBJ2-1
ASSITPLANEQF
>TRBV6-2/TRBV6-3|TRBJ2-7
ASSYSARTSGTYEQY
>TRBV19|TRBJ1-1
ASSALDSGQWKAF
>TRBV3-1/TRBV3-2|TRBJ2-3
ASSLDLDTQY
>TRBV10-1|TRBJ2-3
ASSATLAGLDTQY
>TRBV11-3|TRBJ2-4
ASSLEYVTDLAKNIQY
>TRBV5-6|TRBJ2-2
ASSEASGATGELF
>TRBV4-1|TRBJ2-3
ASSLLAGAGDTQY
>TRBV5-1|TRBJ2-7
ASSLGLALSYEQY
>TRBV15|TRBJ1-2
ATSREEGRGGYT
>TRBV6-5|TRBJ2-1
ASSYSSGRVDEQF
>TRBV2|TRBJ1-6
ASNFGQGNSPLH
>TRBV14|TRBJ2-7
ASSHSDGGFYEQY
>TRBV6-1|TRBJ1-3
ASSEFVRRNTIY
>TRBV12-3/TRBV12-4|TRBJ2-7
ASRLAGYEQY
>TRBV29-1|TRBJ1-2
SVGETGNYGYT
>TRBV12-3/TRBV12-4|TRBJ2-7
ASSSGLSYEQY
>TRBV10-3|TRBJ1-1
AIRAVQGTEAF
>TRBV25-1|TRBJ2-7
ATGVGHEQY